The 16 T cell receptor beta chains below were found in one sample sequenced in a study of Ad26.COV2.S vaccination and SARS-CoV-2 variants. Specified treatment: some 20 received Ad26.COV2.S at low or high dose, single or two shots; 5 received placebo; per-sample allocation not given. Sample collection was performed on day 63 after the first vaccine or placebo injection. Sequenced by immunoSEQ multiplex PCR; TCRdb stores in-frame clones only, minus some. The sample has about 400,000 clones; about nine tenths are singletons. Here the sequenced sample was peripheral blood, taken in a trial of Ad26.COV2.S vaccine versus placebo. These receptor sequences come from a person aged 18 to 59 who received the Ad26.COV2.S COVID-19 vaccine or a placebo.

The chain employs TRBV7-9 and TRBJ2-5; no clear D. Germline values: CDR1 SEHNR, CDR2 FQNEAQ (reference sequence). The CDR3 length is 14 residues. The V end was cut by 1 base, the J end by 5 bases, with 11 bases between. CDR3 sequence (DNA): TGTGCCAGCAGCTTAGAAGTAGTAGATGAGACCCAGTACTTC. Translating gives CASSLEVVDETQYF.

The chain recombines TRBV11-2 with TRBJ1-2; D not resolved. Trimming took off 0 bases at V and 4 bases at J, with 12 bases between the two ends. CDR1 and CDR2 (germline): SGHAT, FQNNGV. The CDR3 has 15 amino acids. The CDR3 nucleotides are TGTGCCAGCAGCTTAGATGGGGTCAGGTTCTATGGCTACACCTTC. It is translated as CASSLDGVRFYGYTF.

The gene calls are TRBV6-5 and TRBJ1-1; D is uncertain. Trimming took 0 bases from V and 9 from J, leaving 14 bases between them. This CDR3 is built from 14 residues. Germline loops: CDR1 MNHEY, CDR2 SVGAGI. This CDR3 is CASSYSKAGGKAFF. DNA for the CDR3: TGTGCCAGCAGTTACTCGAAAGCAGGTGGTAAAGCTTTCTTT.

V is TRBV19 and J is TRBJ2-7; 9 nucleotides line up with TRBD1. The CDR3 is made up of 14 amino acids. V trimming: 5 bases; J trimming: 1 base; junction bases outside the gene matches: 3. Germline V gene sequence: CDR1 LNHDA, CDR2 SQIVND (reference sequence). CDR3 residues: CASSVGTGSYEQYF. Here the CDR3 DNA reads TGTGCCAGTAGTGTTGGGACAGGGTCCTACGAGCAGTACTTC.

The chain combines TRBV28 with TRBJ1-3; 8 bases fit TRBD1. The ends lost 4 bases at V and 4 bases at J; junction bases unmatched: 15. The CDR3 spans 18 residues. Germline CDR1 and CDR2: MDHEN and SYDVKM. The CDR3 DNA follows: TGTGCCAGCAGTTCCACGGGACAGGTGACGGTACCCGGAAACACCATATATTTT. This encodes CASSSTGQVTVPGNTIYF.

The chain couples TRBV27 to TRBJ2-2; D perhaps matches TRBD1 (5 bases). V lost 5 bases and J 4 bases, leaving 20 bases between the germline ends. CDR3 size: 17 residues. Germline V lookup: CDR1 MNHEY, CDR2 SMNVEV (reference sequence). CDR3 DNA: TGTGCCAGCAGTCTCATCCCCCCCCTAGGGGCCACCGGGGAGCTGTTTTTT. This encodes CASSLIPPLGATGELFF.

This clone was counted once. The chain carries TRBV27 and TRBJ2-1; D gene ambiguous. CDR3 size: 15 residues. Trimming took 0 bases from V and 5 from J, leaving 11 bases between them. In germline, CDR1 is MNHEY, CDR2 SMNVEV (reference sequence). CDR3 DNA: TGTGCCAGCAGTTTATCCTACGACGGCAACAATGAGCAGTTCTTC. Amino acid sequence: CASSLSYDGNNEQFF.

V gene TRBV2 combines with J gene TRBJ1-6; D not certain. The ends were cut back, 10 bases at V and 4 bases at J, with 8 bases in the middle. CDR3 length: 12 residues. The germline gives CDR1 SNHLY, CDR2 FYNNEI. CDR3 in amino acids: CAIGRYNSPLHF. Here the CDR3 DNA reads TGTGCCATAGGTCGGTATAATTCACCCCTCCACTTT.

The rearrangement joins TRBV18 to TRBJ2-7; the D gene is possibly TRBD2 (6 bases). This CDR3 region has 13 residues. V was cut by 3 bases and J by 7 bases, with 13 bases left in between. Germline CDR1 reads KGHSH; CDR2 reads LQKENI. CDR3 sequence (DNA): TGTGCCAGCTCACCGCCGGTGGGGGGAGAGCAGTACTTC. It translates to CASSPPVGGEQYF.

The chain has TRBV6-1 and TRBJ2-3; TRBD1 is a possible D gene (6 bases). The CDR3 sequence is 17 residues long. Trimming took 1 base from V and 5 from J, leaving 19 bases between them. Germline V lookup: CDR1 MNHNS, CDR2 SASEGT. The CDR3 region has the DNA TGTGCCAGCAGTGAAGGGGTCACAGGGACCACAGGAGATACGCAGTATTTT. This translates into CASSEGVTGTTGDTQYF.

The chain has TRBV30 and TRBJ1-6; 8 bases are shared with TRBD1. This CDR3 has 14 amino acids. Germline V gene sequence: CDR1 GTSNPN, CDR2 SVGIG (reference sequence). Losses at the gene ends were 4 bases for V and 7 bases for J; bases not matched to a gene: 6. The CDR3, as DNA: TGTGCCTGGACCCTCGGACAGGGAAATTCACCCCTCCACTTT. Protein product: CAWTLGQGNSPLHF.

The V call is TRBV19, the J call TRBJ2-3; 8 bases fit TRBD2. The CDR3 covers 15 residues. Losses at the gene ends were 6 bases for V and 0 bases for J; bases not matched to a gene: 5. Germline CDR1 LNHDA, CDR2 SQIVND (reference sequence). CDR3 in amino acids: CASRTSGGSTDTQYF. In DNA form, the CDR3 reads TGTGCCAGTAGGACGAGCGGGGGAAGCACAGATACGCAGTATTTT.

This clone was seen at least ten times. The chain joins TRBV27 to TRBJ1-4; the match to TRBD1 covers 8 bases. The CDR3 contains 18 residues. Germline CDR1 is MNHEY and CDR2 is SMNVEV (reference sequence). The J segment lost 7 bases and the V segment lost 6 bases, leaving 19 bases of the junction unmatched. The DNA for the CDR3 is TGTGCCAGCAGCCTTAGTGGGAGGGCCCCAGGGGGCCGTGAAAAACTGTTTTTT. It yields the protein CASSLSGRAPGGREKLFF.

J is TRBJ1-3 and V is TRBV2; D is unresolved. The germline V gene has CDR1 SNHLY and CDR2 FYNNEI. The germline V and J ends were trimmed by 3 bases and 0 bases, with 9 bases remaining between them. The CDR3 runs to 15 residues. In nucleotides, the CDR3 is TGTGCCAGCAGTGACACAGTCATCTCTGGAAACACCATATATTTT. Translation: CASSDTVISGNTIYF.

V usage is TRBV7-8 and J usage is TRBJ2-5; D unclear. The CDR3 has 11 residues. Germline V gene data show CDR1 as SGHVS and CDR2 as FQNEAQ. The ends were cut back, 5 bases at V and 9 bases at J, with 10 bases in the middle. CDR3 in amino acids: CASSLTEAQYF. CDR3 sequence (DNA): TGTGCCAGCAGCCTGACCGAGGCCCAGTACTTC. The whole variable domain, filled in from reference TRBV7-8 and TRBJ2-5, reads GAGVSQSPRYKVAKRGQDVALRCDPISGHVSLFWYQQALGQGPEFLTYFQNEAQLDKSGLPSDRFFAERPEGSVSTLKIQRTQQEDSAVYLCASSLTEAQYFGPGTRLLVL.

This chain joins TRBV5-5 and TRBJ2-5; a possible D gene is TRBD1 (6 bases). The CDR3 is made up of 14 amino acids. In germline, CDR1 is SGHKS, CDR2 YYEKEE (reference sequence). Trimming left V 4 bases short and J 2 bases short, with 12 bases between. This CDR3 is CASSHNRVQETQYF. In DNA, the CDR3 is TGTGCCAGCAGCCACAACAGGGTTCAAGAGACCCAGTACTTC.